These 22 T cell receptor beta chains came from one sample sequenced in a study of T-cell memory formation after mild COVID-19 (dated by TCRdb to the early 2020s). Libraries were constructed by 5' RACE. Sequenced on an Illumina NovaSeq 6000. Starting from the raw public reads, TCRdb applied fastp trimming at Q25, assembled clones with MiXCR and retained in-frame beta chains. Here each entry gathers all rows of one CDR3 protein and keeps the most common genes and DNA. This sample comprises hundreds of thousands of distinct CDR3 sequences, around a sixth of them detected only once. 8.1% of the sample is taken by the ten largest. Sequencing was done on a sample of PBMCs or a T cell subset sorted from them (not recorded which). The receptors come from an adult woman who had mild COVID-19 (a few samples of this study predate the infection). The sample titles of this study are shuffled in the database, so cell type and time point are left out; the donor was told from shared clones.

This clonotype was recorded a few times. The chain recombines TRBV5-1 with TRBJ2-7, with TRBD1 identical over 9 bases. V lost 4 bases, J lost 0 bases, and 11 bases stayed unmatched. This CDR3 region has 17 residues. In germline, CDR1 is SGHRS, CDR2 YFSETQ. The CDR3, as DNA: TGCGCCAGCAGCCTCCCGTGGGACAGGGACCCCTCCTACGAGCAGTACTTC. Translated: CASSLPWDRDPSYEQYF.

The V and J genes are TRBV3-1 and TRBJ2-5; perhaps TRBD1 as D (6 bases). The CDR3 loop spans 13 amino acids. CDR1 LGHDT and CDR2 YNNKEL come from the germline V gene (reference sequence). The germline V and J ends were trimmed by 7 bases and 4 bases, with 13 bases remaining between them. CDR3 protein: CASKARTVETQYF. The CDR3 DNA follows: TGTGCCAGCAAAGCAAGGACAGTAGAGACCCAGTACTTC.

This clonotype was counted once. J is TRBJ2-5 and V is TRBV5-5, with 7 bases matching TRBD1. The CDR3 has 13 residues. Germline values: CDR1 SGHKS, CDR2 YYEKEE (reference sequence). The J segment lost 5 bases and the V segment lost 3 bases, leaving 4 bases of the junction unmatched. In DNA form, the CDR3 reads TGTGCCAGCAGCTCAGGGGGTTGGGAGACCCAGTACTTC. Translated, it gives CASSSGGWETQYF.

This clonotype was seen a few times. The chain recombines TRBV7-2 with TRBJ2-3, with TRBD2 matching 10 bases. The CDR3 spans 18 residues. Germline trimming cut 2 bases from V and 0 bases from J; bases unmatched to any gene: 8. The germline V gene encodes CDR1 SGHTA and CDR2 FQGNSA. CDR3 protein: CASSLLIAGGPSTDTQYF. The CDR3 DNA follows: TGTGCCAGCAGCTTATTGATAGCGGGGGGACCTAGCACAGATACGCAGTATTTT. Filled out from reference TRBV7-2 and TRBJ2-3, the complete variable domain reads GAGVSQSPSNKVTEKGKDVELRCDPISGHTALYWYRQSLGQGLEFLIYFQGNSAPDKSGLPSDRFSAERTGGSVSTLTIQRTQQEDSAVYLCASSLLIAGGPSTDTQYFGPGTRLTVL.

This clonotype was seen only a few times. V gene TRBV4-1 combines with J gene TRBJ1-5, with a tentative D call TRBD1 (5 bases). Trimming removed 3 bases at V and 1 base at J, with 16 bases between. CDR1 and CDR2 from the germline V gene are MGHRA and YSYEKL. The CDR3 has 17 amino acids. CDR3: CASSHLLPRESNQPQHF. Here the CDR3 DNA reads TGCGCCAGCAGCCACTTGCTCCCCAGGGAGAGCAATCAGCCCCAGCATTTT.

This clonotype was counted at least ten times. The chain has TRBV4-1 and TRBJ2-7, with D tentatively TRBD2 (5 bases). V was clipped by 0 bases and J by 0 bases, with 15 bases between them. The CDR3 length is 17 residues. Germline V gene lookup returns CDR1 MGHRA and CDR2 YSYEKL. CDR3 sequence: CASSQDDQGSPSYEQYF. The CDR3 DNA reads TGCGCCAGCAGCCAAGATGACCAAGGGAGCCCCTCCTACGAGCAGTACTTC.

This clonotype was seen a handful of times. The chain employs TRBV6-5 and TRBJ2-4, with 7 bases that match TRBD1. Germline CDR1 and CDR2: MNHEY and SVGAGI. With 4 bases clipped from V and 11 bases from J, the junction kept 11 bases outside the gene matches. The CDR3 has 14 residues. The CDR3 loop is CASSFDRASTVQYF. CDR3 nucleotides: TGTGCCAGCAGTTTCGACAGGGCCTCAACGGTTCAGTACTTC.

This clonotype showed up just a few times. The genes are TRBV29-1 and TRBJ1-1, with D possibly matching TRBD1 (6 bases). The CDR3 consists of 14 residues. CDR1 is SQVTM and CDR2 is ANQGSEA in the germline V gene. Between the trimmed V and J ends, which lost 4 bases and 4 bases, there was a span of 16 bases. The CDR3 DNA is TGCAGCGTTGTCATGGGGGCAGGTGGCACTGAAGCTTTCTTT. Protein product: CSVVMGAGGTEAFF.

The chain joins TRBV7-6 to TRBJ2-5; no clear D gene. Germline V gene sequence: CDR1 SGHVS, CDR2 FNYEAQ. V lost 4 bases and J lost 3, with 9 bases in between. This CDR3 spans 13 amino acids. DNA for the CDR3: TGTGCCAGCAGCTCCTTGACGGAAGAGACCCAGTACTTC. Protein sequence: CASSSLTEETQYF. The whole variable domain, remainder taken from reference TRBV7-6 and TRBJ2-5, is GAGVSQSPRYKVTKRGQDVALRCDPISGHVSLYWYRQALGQGPEFLTYFNYEAQQDKSGLPNDRFSAERPEGSISTLTIQRTEQRDSAMYRCASSSLTEETQYFGPGTRLLVL.

This clonotype came up a few times. The chain employs TRBV12-3 or TRBV12-4 and TRBJ2-7; D is perhaps TRBD1 (6 bases). Between the trimmed V and J ends, which lost 6 bases and 5 bases, there was a span of 11 bases. This CDR3 spans 12 amino acids. The CDR3 spells CASRFTGNEQYF. The CDR3 region has the DNA TGTGCCAGCAGATTTACAGGGAACGAGCAGTACTTC.

The sample holds a few counts of this clonotype. This chain uses TRBV12-3 or TRBV12-4 with TRBJ2-3; 16 nucleotides align to TRBD2. CDR3 size: 19 residues. V gave up 4 bases and J gave up 4 bases; unmatched junction bases: 11. CDR3 DNA sequence: TGTGCCAGCAGTTCACTCTCCGTGGGACTAGCGGGAGGGCCAGATACGCAGTATTTT. Translating gives CASSSLSVGLAGGPDTQYF.

This clonotype occurred a few times. The J gene is TRBJ2-7, the V gene TRBV30, with D possibly TRBD2 on 6 matching bases. The germline CDR1 and CDR2 sequences are GTSNPN and SVGIG (reference sequence). V lost 5 bases to trimming and J lost 12 bases, with 17 bases between them. The CDR3 covers 11 residues. CDR3 protein: CAWGAMAGRYF. CDR3 nucleotide sequence: TGTGCCTGGGGGGCGATGGCGGGGCGGTACTTC.

This clonotype was picked up a small number of times. The CDR3 sequence: CASGTEAAYEQYF. As DNA, the CDR3 is TGTGCCAGCGGGACCGAGGCGGCCTACGAGCAGTACTTC. The chain employs TRBV28 and TRBJ2-7; D is tentatively TRBD1 or TRBD2 (5 bases each). Germline lookup yields CDR1 MDHEN and CDR2 SYDVKM. V was pared by 8 bases and J by 2 bases, with 13 bases between. This CDR3 comprises 13 residues.

This clonotype was counted between two and nine times. The chain recombines TRBV4-2 with TRBJ2-3; 9 nucleotides agree with TRBD2. Per the germline V gene, CDR1 is LGHNA and CDR2 is YNFKEQ. With V trimmed by 3 bases and J by 3 bases, 7 bases remained unmatched. The length of the CDR3 is 16 residues. CDR3 nucleotides: TGTGCCAGCAGCCAGCTTAGCGGGGGTGGGACAGATACGCAGTATTTT. Its translation: CASSQLSGGGTDTQYF.

The chain is built from TRBV20-1 and TRBJ1-6; no reliable D call. V dropped 0 bases and J dropped 0 bases, with 9 bases sitting between them. The CDR3 consists of 16 residues. Looked up from germline, CDR1 is DFQATT and CDR2 is SNEGSKA (reference sequence). The CDR3 DNA reads as TGCAGTGCTAGAGATCCGGCGGGCTCCTATAATTCACCCCTCCACTTT. Protein product: CSARDPAGSYNSPLHF.

This clonotype has more than one count but fewer than ten. For the CDR3, the DNA is TGTGCCAGCAGCCCAGCTAGCGGCACAGATACGCAGTATTTT. Protein: CASSPASGTDTQYF. This sequence joins TRBV7-9 and TRBJ2-3, with D perhaps matching TRBD2 (6 bases). The germline V gene encodes CDR1 SEHNR and CDR2 FQNEAQ (reference sequence). V lost 5 bases and J 1 base, leaving 10 bases between the germline ends. The CDR3 runs to 14 residues.

This clonotype was seen a few times. V and J are TRBV7-8 and TRBJ2-7; D ambiguous. Trimming removed 5 bases at V and 2 bases at J, with 16 bases between. The CDR3 spans 15 residues. CDR1 SGHVS and CDR2 FQNEAQ come from the germline V gene. The CDR3 nucleotides are TGTGCCAGCAGCCCCCTTCCAGCAGCGACCTACGAGCAGTACTTC. Protein: CASSPLPAATYEQYF.

This clonotype occurred a few times. V gene TRBV5-1 combines with J gene TRBJ2-1; 8 bases fit TRBD2. CDR1 is SGHRS and CDR2 is YFSETQ in the germline V gene. The J segment lost 8 bases and the V segment lost 2 bases, leaving 12 bases of the junction unmatched. The CDR3 runs to 16 residues. As DNA, the CDR3 is TGCGCCAGCAGCTTTCTAGACCCGGGACTAGGAGATGAGCAGTTCTTC. This sequence encodes CASSFLDPGLGDEQFF.

This clonotype was seen a few times. The chain employs TRBV4-1 and TRBJ2-1; 8 bases map to TRBD1. V lost 1 base and J lost 6; bases outside the gene matches: 8. From germline, CDR1 is MGHRA and CDR2 YSYEKL. The CDR3 totals 16 residues. The CDR3 protein is CASSQVPGGFVNEQFF. The DNA for the CDR3 is TGCGCCAGCAGCCAAGTTCCAGGGGGCTTCGTCAATGAGCAGTTCTTC.

The V and J genes are TRBV6-5 and TRBJ2-2, with 11 nucleotides matching TRBD2. Germline V gene sequence: CDR1 MNHEY, CDR2 SVGAGI. The trim removed 5 bases at V and 4 bases at J, leaving 9 bases unmatched. The length of the CDR3 is 17 residues. CDR3 sequence: CASSPGLAASRTGELFF. The DNA of the CDR3 is TGTGCCAGCAGTCCGGGACTAGCGGCTTCTCGCACCGGGGAGCTGTTTTTT.

CDR3 sequence (DNA): TGTGCCAGCAGTGAGCCGGGTCGCGAGCAGTACTTC. This sequence encodes CASSEPGREQYF. This chain joins TRBV25-1 and TRBJ2-7, with D hard to call. Per the germline V gene, CDR1 is MGHDK and CDR2 is SYGVNS. V was pared by 3 bases and J by 6 bases, with 9 bases between. CDR3 length: 12 amino acids.

This chain connects TRBV3-1 to TRBJ1-5; no clear D. V was pared by 4 bases and J by 8 bases, with 12 bases between. CDR1 is LGHDT and CDR2 is YNNKEL in the germline V gene (reference sequence). CDR3 length: 13 residues. The CDR3 region has the DNA TGTGCCAGCAGCCCAACCCTGAGGGAGCCCCAGCATTTT. It encodes CASSPTLREPQHF.